Shown below are 30 T cell receptor beta chains from a single sample sequenced in a study of blood T cell repertoires in COVID-19. Clones were sequenced by immunoSEQ multiplex PCR, and TCRdb holds only the in-frame ones, with some missing. The sample lists 130,000 to 150,000 clones; around 87% were seen once. The specimen sequenced was peripheral blood. Receptor source: a woman aged 50 to 60 with active or convalescent COVID-19.

The gene calls are TRBV30 and TRBJ1-5; D is possibly TRBD1 (5 bases). Germline V CDR1 and CDR2: GTSNPN, SVGIG (reference sequence). Trimming shortened V by 1 base and J by 2 bases, and 18 bases separated the two germline ends. The CDR3 contains 17 residues. The CDR3 reads CAWSESSRTGGNQPQHF. In DNA form, the CDR3 reads TGTGCCTGGAGTGAATCAAGCAGGACGGGGGGCAATCAGCCCCAGCATTTT.

In this sample, this clone turned up once. The chain carries TRBV5-4 and TRBJ2-5; 7 nucleotides match TRBD2. CDR3 length equals 16 residues. The germline V gene has CDR1 SGHNT and CDR2 YYREEE (reference sequence). V lost 4 bases and J lost 2; bases outside the gene matches: 11. CDR3 sequence (DNA): TGTGCCAGCAGCCCCAGAAGTGGGGGGGTACAAGAGACCCAGTACTTC. Encoded protein: CASSPRSGGVQETQYF.

This chain connects TRBV7-3 to TRBJ2-3; 10 positions match TRBD2. Germline V gives CDR1 SGHTA, CDR2 FQGTGA. This CDR3 is built from 14 residues. The trim removed 3 bases at V and 4 bases at J, leaving 1 base unmatched. CDR3 sequence (DNA): TGTGCCAGCAGCTTTAGCGGGAGGTCAGATACGCAGTATTTT. The encoded protein is CASSFSGRSDTQYF.

J is TRBJ2-5 and V is TRBV18; D unresolved. Germline loops: CDR1 KGHSH, CDR2 LQKENI. Trimming pared 4 bases from V and 5 bases from J, leaving 11 bases between. The CDR3 is made up of 13 amino acids. CDR3: CASSLSGRETQYF. For the CDR3, the DNA is TGTGCCAGCTCACTATCGGGTCGGGAGACCCAGTACTTC.

This rearrangement joins TRBV7-9 to TRBJ1-5, with a tentative D call TRBD1 (5 bases). Trimming removed 5 bases at V and 1 base at J, with 15 bases between. Germline values: CDR1 SEHNR, CDR2 FQNEAQ (reference sequence). The CDR3 extends over 16 amino acids. CDR3 coding DNA: TGTGCCAGCAGCCCCTGGGGGGAAGGCAGCAATCAGCCCCAGCATTTT. Its protein is CASSPWGEGSNQPQHF.

This chain links TRBV5-5 with TRBJ1-1; 8 bases fit TRBD1. CDR1 is SGHKS, CDR2 YYEKEE, per germline (reference sequence). Trimming at V came to 3 bases and at J to 1 base, leaving 2 bases not matched to a gene. The CDR3 runs 14 residues. The CDR3 nucleotides are TGTGCCAGCAGCTCACAGGGGGGGAACACTGAAGCTTTCTTT. Translation gives CASSSQGGNTEAFF.

This chain links TRBV4-1 with TRBJ1-4, with D unresolved. CDR1 MGHRA and CDR2 YSYEKL come from the germline V gene. This CDR3 has 16 amino acids. Trimming removed 0 bases at V and 4 bases at J, with 12 bases between. DNA for the CDR3: TGCGCCAGCAGCCAAGATCAAGTCGAACTTAATGAAAAACTGTTTTTT. Protein product: CASSQDQVELNEKLFF.

J is TRBJ2-5 and V is TRBV4-1; D not certain. This CDR3 has 13 amino acids. Germline V lookup: CDR1 MGHRA, CDR2 YSYEKL. Trimming took off 2 bases at V and 1 base at J, with 5 bases between the two ends. The CDR3 here is CASSQSPQETQYF. In DNA form, the CDR3 reads TGCGCCAGCAGCCAAAGCCCCCAAGAGACCCAGTACTTC.

The chain is built from TRBV7-9 and TRBJ1-1; D might be TRBD1 (6 bases). V lost 7 bases to trimming and J lost 4 bases, with 13 bases between them. In germline, CDR1 is SEHNR, CDR2 FQNEAQ (reference sequence). This CDR3 contains 13 residues. The CDR3 region is CASNPIRGTEAFF. DNA of the CDR3: TGTGCCAGCAACCCTATCAGGGGCACTGAAGCTTTCTTT. The entire variable domain, with the rest obtained from reference TRBV7-9 and TRBJ1-1, is as follows: DTGVSQNPRHKITKRGQNVTFRCDPISEHNRLYWYRQTLGQGPEFLTYFQNEAQLEKSRLLSDRFSAERPKGSFSTLEIQRTEQGDSAMYLCASNPIRGTEAFFGQGTRLTVV.

In its sample, this clone was seen many times. This chain uses TRBV11-2 with TRBJ2-7; D remains unclear. Germline CDR1 and CDR2: SGHAT and FQNNGV. CDR3 length: 13 residues. V was shortened by 5 bases and J by 7 bases, with 15 bases between the two germline ends. CDR3 coding DNA: TGTGCCAGCAGCCCCGCTGGCCCCGGGGAGCAGTACTTC. Its protein product is CASSPAGPGEQYF.

The CDR3 here is CASSAADRTEAFF. The DNA for the CDR3 is TGTGCCAGCAGCGCCGCCGACAGGACAGAAGCTTTCTTT. This chain uses TRBV7-3 with TRBJ1-1; possible D gene TRBD1, 6 bases. V was shortened by 5 bases and J by 8 bases, with 15 bases between the two germline ends. Germline V gives CDR1 SGHTA, CDR2 FQGTGA. The CDR3 is 13 residues long. Supplemented by reference TRBV7-3 and TRBJ1-1, the full variable domain reads GAGVSQTPSNKVTEKGKYVELRCDPISGHTALYWYRQSLGQGPEFLIYFQGTGAADDSGLPNDRFFAVRPEGSVSTLKIQRTERGDSAVYLCASSAADRTEAFFGQGTRLTVV.

This chain uses TRBV6-5 with TRBJ1-6; 7 positions agree with TRBD1. The CDR3 is 15 residues long. V lost 6 bases to trimming and J lost 4 bases; unmatched junction nucleotides: 6. Germline V gene sequence: CDR1 MNHEY, CDR2 SVGAGI. CDR3 sequence (DNA): TGTGCCAGCAGCCCGGGACAGCTTTATAATTCACCCCTCCACTTT. This gives the protein CASSPGQLYNSPLHF.

The V and J genes are TRBV15 and TRBJ2-7; TRBD1 might be the D (6 bases). The CDR3 runs to 14 residues. Per germline, CDR1 LNHNV and CDR2 YYDKDF (reference sequence). Trimming took 2 bases from V and 4 from J, leaving 12 bases between them. The CDR3 region has the DNA TGTGCCACCAGCAGAACTCAGGGGCGTTACGAGCAGTACTTC. Residues: CATSRTQGRYEQYF.

The V call is TRBV7-3, the J call TRBJ1-2; D is perhaps TRBD1 (6 bases). The germline CDR1 and CDR2 sequences are SGHTA and FQGTGA. V lost 9 bases to trimming and J lost 2 bases, with 16 bases between them. There are 14 residues in the CDR3. The CDR3 sequence is CARNRAVLNYGYTF. As DNA, the CDR3 is TGTGCCAGAAACAGGGCTGTCTTAAACTATGGCTACACCTTC.

The chain's CDR3 is CASSYGTSGTETQYF. The CDR3 DNA reads TGTGCCAGCAGTTACGGGACTAGCGGGACAGAGACCCAGTACTTC. The V and J genes are TRBV6-5 and TRBJ2-5, with 13 nucleotides matching TRBD2. This CDR3 is built from 15 residues. Unmatched junction bases numbered 1, after V lost 2 bases and J lost 4 bases. Germline V gene data show CDR1 as MNHEY and CDR2 as SVGAGI.

The chain uses TRBV9 and TRBJ2-3; perhaps TRBD2 as D (5 bases). Germline assignment: CDR1 SGDLS and CDR2 YYNGEE. CDR3 size: 13 residues. The ends were cut back, 7 bases at V and 11 bases at J, with 20 bases in the middle. The CDR3 nucleotides are TGTGCCAGCGGCGGGCAGACTTCAACTCGGCAGTATTTT. Amino acid sequence: CASGGQTSTRQYF.

The genes are TRBV7-2 and TRBJ1-4; 7 positions match TRBD1. Germline V gene lookup returns CDR1 SGHTA and CDR2 FQGNSA. After removal of 3 bases from V and 8 bases from J, the junction contained 6 bases not matched to a gene. This CDR3 has 14 amino acids. CDR3 in amino acids: CASSLRGPREKLFF. CDR3 nucleotides: TGTGCCAGCAGCTTGAGGGGGCCTAGGGAAAAACTGTTTTTT.

With respect to this clone: The sample carries other DNA sequences with the same CDR3. The V gene is TRBV28, the J gene TRBJ1-5; tentatively, D is TRBD1 (6 bases). V dropped 6 bases and J dropped 2 bases, with 14 bases sitting between them. Germline V gives CDR1 MDHEN, CDR2 SYDVKM. This CDR3 is 15 amino acids long. The CDR3 region is CASSSRGLGNQPQHF. In nucleotides, the CDR3 is TGTGCCAGCAGCTCTAGGGGGTTGGGCAATCAGCCCCAGCATTTT.

This chain joins TRBV5-6 and TRBJ1-3; D perhaps matches TRBD1 (6 bases). The CDR3 consists of 15 residues. Germline values: CDR1 SGHDT, CDR2 YYEEEE. Trimming removed 4 bases at V and 4 bases at J, with 15 bases between. The CDR3 sequence is CASSQLTGLGNTIYF. DNA for the CDR3: TGTGCCAGCAGCCAACTTACAGGGTTAGGAAACACCATATATTTT. The full variable domain, its missing parts supplied by reference TRBV5-6 and TRBJ1-3, is DAGVTQSPTHLIKTRGQQVTLRCSPKSGHDTVSWYQQALGQGPQFIFQYYEEEERQRGNFPDRFSGHQFPNYSSELNVNALLLGDSALYLCASSQLTGLGNTIYFGEGSWLTVV.

The chain has TRBV6-5 and TRBJ2-1, with 11 bases identical to TRBD1. The CDR3 runs to 14 residues. Trimming at V came to 5 bases and at J to 8 bases, leaving 5 bases not matched to a gene. Germline V gives CDR1 MNHEY, CDR2 SVGAGI. The CDR3 spells CASSIRTGGDEQFF. CDR3 bases: TGTGCCAGCAGTATCCGGACAGGGGGCGATGAGCAGTTCTTC.

The chain couples TRBV24-1 to TRBJ2-7; TRBD1 matches 7 bases. V shed 5 bases and J 2 bases; nucleotides not matched to a gene: 5. Germline V gene data show CDR1 as KGHDR and CDR2 as SFDVKD. The CDR3 runs to 14 residues. CDR3 bases: TGTGCCACCAGTGCAGACAGGGCCCCCTACGAGCAGTACTTC. This encodes CATSADRAPYEQYF.

The chain is built from TRBV27 and TRBJ2-7, with D perhaps TRBD1 (6 bases). CDR1 and CDR2 from the germline V gene are MNHEY and SMNVEV (reference sequence). CDR3 length: 17 residues. Between the trimmed V and J ends, which lost 6 bases and 1 base, there was a span of 22 bases. The CDR3 coding sequence is TGTGCCAGCAGCAAGAATCCCAGGGGAACCTTGTCCTACGAGCAGTACTTC. It codes for CASSKNPRGTLSYEQYF.

The chain has TRBV4-3 and TRBJ1-2, with TRBD1 as a possible D gene (6 bases). This CDR3 is 16 amino acids long. Trimming shortened V by 1 base and J by 2 bases, and 14 bases separated the two germline ends. Germline CDR1 is LGHNA and CDR2 is YSLEER. CDR3 sequence: CASSQGWDISNYGYTF. The CDR3 DNA follows: TGCGCCAGCAGCCAAGGGTGGGACATCTCAAACTATGGCTACACCTTC.

For the CDR3, the DNA is TGTGCCAGCAGCTTAGTCAACAGGGTTGGCTACACCTTC. Protein: CASSLVNRVGYTF. This chain uses TRBV7-2 with TRBJ1-2; D is possibly TRBD1 (6 bases). Trimming took off 1 base at V and 7 bases at J, with 10 bases between the two ends. Per germline, CDR1 SGHTA and CDR2 FQGNSA. CDR3 length: 13 residues.

The chain recombines TRBV7-3 with TRBJ2-3; 8 bases fit TRBD1. CDR3 length: 15 residues. J gave up 4 bases and V 5 bases, and 8 bases lay outside the gene matches. Per germline, CDR1 SGHTA and CDR2 FQGTGA. This chain's CDR3 is CASSRTGRRADTQYF. CDR3 DNA sequence: TGTGCCAGCAGCCGGACAGGGCGGAGAGCAGATACGCAGTATTTT. The entire variable domain, with the rest obtained from reference TRBV7-3 and TRBJ2-3, is as follows: GAGVSQTPSNKVTEKGKYVELRCDPISGHTALYWYRQSLGQGPEFLIYFQGTGAADDSGLPNDRFFAVRPEGSVSTLKIQRTERGDSAVYLCASSRTGRRADTQYFGPGTRLTVL.

In this sample, this clone turned up once. The genes are TRBV14 and TRBJ2-1; the match to TRBD2 covers 9 bases. Germline V gene lookup returns CDR1 SGHDN and CDR2 FVKESK. This CDR3 has 17 residues. J was trimmed by 7 bases and V by 3 bases; bases with no gene match: 13. This chain's CDR3 is CASSQALLAGIINEQFF. The CDR3 bases are TGTGCCAGCAGCCAGGCTCTCCTAGCGGGAATTATTAATGAGCAGTTCTTC.

V and J are TRBV30 and TRBJ1-5, with TRBD1 identical over 7 bases. Trimming took 7 bases from V and 0 from J; bases not matched to a gene: 6. In germline, CDR1 is GTSNPN, CDR2 SVGIG (reference sequence). The CDR3 sequence is 14 residues long. This CDR3 reads CASTGENSNQPQHF. The CDR3 nucleotides read TGTGCCTCCACAGGGGAGAATAGCAATCAGCCCCAGCATTTT.

This clone was detected once. The gene calls are TRBV29-1 and TRBJ1-1; maybe TRBD1 (6 bases). The CDR3 is made up of 15 amino acids. The germline CDR1 and CDR2 sequences are SQVTM and ANQGSEA. The germline V and J ends were trimmed by 7 bases and 2 bases, with 20 bases remaining between them. The chain's CDR3 is CSGIRWGRGNTEAFF. The CDR3, as DNA: TGCAGCGGTATCCGGTGGGGCAGGGGAAACACTGAAGCTTTCTTT. The entire variable domain, with the rest obtained from reference TRBV29-1 and TRBJ1-1, is as follows: SAVISQKPSRDICQRGTSLTIQCQVDSQVTMMFWYRQQPGQSLTLIATANQGSEATYESGFVIDKFPISRPNLTFSTLTVSNMSPEDSSIYLCSGIRWGRGNTEAFFGQGTRLTVV.

The chain carries TRBV4-1 and TRBJ2-1; 16 nucleotides line up with TRBD2. Trimming removed 3 bases from V and 3 bases from J; junction bases left unmatched: 11. The V gene's germline CDR1 is MGHRA and CDR2 YSYEKL. The CDR3 spans 20 residues. The CDR3 DNA is TGCGCCAGCAGCCACAGCAAGCCGGGACTAGCGGGGGGGCTCTACAATGAGCAGTTCTTC. Its translation is CASSHSKPGLAGGLYNEQFF.

This chain connects TRBV4-2 to TRBJ2-2; 9 nucleotides line up with TRBD2. The junction had 3 bases not matched to a gene; V was cut back by 6 bases and J by 4 bases. CDR1 LGHNA and CDR2 YNFKEQ come from the germline V gene. CDR3 length equals 14 residues. CDR3: CASSPTSGTGELFF. CDR3 in DNA: TGTGCCAGCAGTCCGACTAGCGGCACCGGGGAGCTGTTTTTT.